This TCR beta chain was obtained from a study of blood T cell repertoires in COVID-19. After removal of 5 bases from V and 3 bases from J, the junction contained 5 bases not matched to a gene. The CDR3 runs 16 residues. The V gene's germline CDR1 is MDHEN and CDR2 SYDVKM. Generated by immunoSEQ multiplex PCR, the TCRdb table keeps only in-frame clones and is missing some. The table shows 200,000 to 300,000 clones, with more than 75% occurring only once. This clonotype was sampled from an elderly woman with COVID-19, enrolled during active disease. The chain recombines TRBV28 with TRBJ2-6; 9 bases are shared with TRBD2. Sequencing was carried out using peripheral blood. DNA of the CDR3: TGTGCCAGCAGTCGCGGGGGGGCCGTTGGGGCCAACGTCCTGACTTTC. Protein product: CASSRGGAVGANVLTF. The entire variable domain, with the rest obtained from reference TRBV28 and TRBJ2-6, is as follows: DVKVTQSSRYLVKRTGEKVFLECVQDMDHENMFWYRQDPGLGLRLIYFSYDVKMKEKGDIPEGYSVSREKKERFSLILESASTNQTSMYLCASSRGGAVGANVLTFGAGSRLTVL.